A selection of T cell receptor beta chains follows, all from one sample in a study of tumor-infiltrating lymphocytes in primary liver carcinoma. One entry per CDR3 protein results from TCRdb running MiXCR on the multiplex PCR reads. The sample lists about 320,000 distinct CDR3 sequences, less than 75% occurring once. Sequences were obtained from peripheral blood. All receptors derive from a middle-aged man with primary liver carcinoma and hepatitis B virus infection. Each CDR3 is given with its conserved first and last residue. D genes are given only for firm matches. Size values are once, few and many counts, or a class for expanded clones, and some rows have none.

CDR3nt	CDR3aa	len	v_gene	d_gene	abundance	j_gene
TGTGTCAGCAGACCCACAGGGCAGGGCAAGCCCCAGCATTTT	CVSRPTGQGKPQHF	14	TRBV6-2/TRBV6-3	NA	NA	TRBJ1-5
TGCGCCAGCAGCTCCACAGGGATCTTCACAGATACGCAGTATTTT	CASSSTGIFTDTQYF	15	TRBV5-1	NA	few	TRBJ2-3
TGCGCCAGCAGCTTAGAACTAGTGGGACGGGAGACCCAGTACTTC	CASSLELVGRETQYF	15	TRBV11-2	NA	NA	TRBJ2-5
TGTGCCAGCAGTCTAGCGGGATGGACCTACAATGAGCAGTTCTTC	CASSLAGWTYNEQFF	15	TRBV6-1	TRBD2	NA	TRBJ2-1
TGTACCAGCAGCTTATGGGAAGATTCGCAGTATTTT	CTSSLWEDSQYF	12	TRBV11-3	NA	NA	TRBJ2-3
TGCGCCAGCAGCCACCAGACAGGGGACTCCTACGAGCAGTACTTC	CASSHQTGDSYEQYF	15	TRBV4-1	TRBD1	NA	TRBJ2-7
TGTGCCAGCAGTTTAGAACGACAGGGGGCGGAAGCTTTCTTT	CASSLERQGAEAFF	14	TRBV12-3/TRBV12-4	TRBD1	NA	TRBJ1-1
TGTGTCAGCAGCTTTGCCACAGATACGCAGTATTTT	CVSSFATDTQYF	12	TRBV7-8	NA	NA	TRBJ2-3
TGCGCCAGCAGAGTACAGGGGGGCGAAGAGACCCAGTACTTC	CASRVQGGEETQYF	14	TRBV5-1	TRBD1	NA	TRBJ2-5
TGCGCCAGCAGCTTAGGGCTAGCGGGTAACAATGAGCAGTTCTTC	CASSLGLAGNNEQFF	15	TRBV5-1	TRBD2	many	TRBJ2-1
TGTGCCTGGAGTGTCTCCCCGAGCTCCTACAATGAGCAGTTCTTC	CAWSVSPSSYNEQFF	15	TRBV30	NA	NA	TRBJ2-1
TGTACCCGCAGCTCAGAGCTGTACAATGAGCAGTTCTTC	CTRSSELYNEQFF	13	TRBV11-2	NA	NA	TRBJ2-1
TGTGCCAGCAGTTTAGCGGGGCTTAAAGAGCTGTTCTTC	CASSLAGLKELFF	13	TRBV12-3/TRBV12-4	NA	NA	TRBJ2-1
TGCAGCGTCGAGATTAAGAACACTGAAGCTTTCTTT	CSVEIKNTEAFF	12	TRBV29-1	NA	NA	TRBJ1-1
TGTGCCAGCAGCTTAGGGGTTAGCAGGGCCGGGGAGCTGTTTTTT	CASSLGVSRAGELFF	15	TRBV7-8	NA	NA	TRBJ2-2
TGCGTCAGCAGCCAAGAACTGTACCAAGAGACCCAGTACTTC	CVSSQELYQETQYF	14	TRBV4-3	NA	NA	TRBJ2-5
TGCGCCAGCAGTGGGATCTATAGCGATCAGCCCCAGCATTTT	CASSGIYSDQPQHF	14	TRBV10-2	NA	once	TRBJ1-5
TGTGCCAGCAGATTCACTAGCGGCTACAATGAGCAGTTCTTC	CASRFTSGYNEQFF	14	TRBV12-3/TRBV12-4	TRBD2	few	TRBJ2-1
TGTGCCAGCAGCTTCCGGGACATAGGCACCTACGAGCAGTACTTC	CASSFRDIGTYEQYF	15	TRBV5-5	NA	once	TRBJ2-7
TGTGCCAGCAGCCGGGACAGACAAGAGAGCCAGTATTTC	CASSRDRQESQYF	13	TRBV12-3/TRBV12-4	TRBD1	NA	TRBJ2-5
TGTGCCAGCAGTTTGGGACTAGCGGGAGCTGAGCAGTTCTTC	CASSLGLAGAEQFF	14	TRBV6-6	TRBD2	many	TRBJ2-1
TGTGCCAGCAGCTGGCGGGAGGGCGGTGAGCAGTTCTTC	CASSWREGGEQFF	13	TRBV11-2	TRBD2	NA	TRBJ2-1
TGTGCCACCAGTGATTGGACTAGAGGAGGGGGTGATACGCAGTATTTT	CATSDWTRGGGDTQYF	16	TRBV24-1	NA	NA	TRBJ2-3
TGTGCCAACAGTTCTCCGACTAGCGGATTCACAGATACGCAGTATTTT	CANSSPTSGFTDTQYF	16	TRBV6-2/TRBV6-3	TRBD2	NA	TRBJ2-3
TGTGCCAGCAGTGAATTCGGAATAACCACCACCAATGAGCAGTTCTTC	CASSEFGITTTNEQFF	16	TRBV6-1	NA	many	TRBJ2-1
TGTGCCAGCAGCTCGGTCCTGACAGGGGCGTACTACGAGCAGTACTTC	CASSSVLTGAYYEQYF	16	TRBV11-1	TRBD1	many	TRBJ2-7
TGTGCCAGCAGCTTAGCGGGAGGGCCAGGGGTTGAGCAGTTCTTC	CASSLAGGPGVEQFF	15	TRBV7-2	NA	NA	TRBJ2-1
TGTGCCAGCAGTTTGGGCAGGATGGTTTACGAGCAGTACTTC	CASSLGRMVYEQYF	14	TRBV28	NA	many	TRBJ2-7
TGTGCCAGCAGTAAAACAGGGGGAATCTATGAGCAGTACTTC	CASSKTGGIYEQYF	14	TRBV6-2/TRBV6-3	TRBD1	NA	TRBJ2-7
TGTGCCAGCAGTTCTAGCGGGAATACGCAGTATTTT	CASSSSGNTQYF	12	TRBV11-2	TRBD2	few	TRBJ2-3
TGTGCCAGTGGGGGCTCGGTACATACTTTCACAGATACGCAGTATTTT	CASGGSVHTFTDTQYF	16	TRBV6-6	NA	NA	TRBJ2-3
TGCGCCAGCAGCTTGGTTTCATTTCCAGGGACGGCCGAAGAGACCCAGTACTTC	CASSLVSFPGTAEETQYF	18	TRBV5-1	NA	NA	TRBJ2-5
TGCGCCAGCAGCTTGCAAAGGAGCTCCTACAATGAGCAGTTCTTC	CASSLQRSSYNEQFF	15	TRBV5-1	NA	few	TRBJ2-1
TGCGCCAGCAGCCTTAGCGGATACTCCTACGAGCAGTACTTC	CASSLSGYSYEQYF	14	TRBV5-1	NA	few	TRBJ2-7
TGTGCCAGCAGCCAAGTTGAAAGCGGGAGGGGCGAGACCCAGTACTTC	CASSQVESGRGETQYF	16	TRBV4-2	TRBD2	many	TRBJ2-5
TGTGCCACCAGTGACCGGCCGACCGGGGAGCTGTTTTTT	CATSDRPTGELFF	13	TRBV24-1	NA	few	TRBJ2-2
TGTGCCAGCAGTTACCTGAGTGGGGCTGGAAACACCATATATTTT	CASSYLSGAGNTIYF	15	TRBV6-5	NA	many	TRBJ1-3
TGTGCCAGCAGGCAAGGAGCGGGAAAGAGCACAGATACGCAGTATTTT	CASRQGAGKSTDTQYF	16	TRBV6-2/TRBV6-3	TRBD2	many	TRBJ2-3
TGTGCCAGCAGCCTACCGGGAGGGAGCTCCTACGAGCAGTACTTC	CASSLPGGSSYEQYF	15	TRBV5-4	TRBD2	NA	TRBJ2-7
TGTGCCAGCAGCTTGGGGGGGGTTGCCTACGAGCAGTACTTC	CASSLGGVAYEQYF	14	TRBV5-6	NA	few	TRBJ2-7
TGTGCCAGCAGTCACTACCCGAGGACCGCTGCACGAAACACCATATATTTT	CASSHYPRTAARNTIYF	17	TRBV6-6	NA	many	TRBJ1-3
TGCGCCAGCAGCCAAGACGCCCAAGCCGCGGACGAGCAGTACTTC	CASSQDAQAADEQYF	15	TRBV4-3	NA	many	TRBJ2-7
TGTGCCAGCAGAAGGACGAGTGAGTTATCCGAGCAGTACTTC	CASRRTSELSEQYF	14	TRBV11-3	NA	NA	TRBJ2-7
TGTGCCAGCAGACGGACAGGGGAAGGCTACACCTTC	CASRRTGEGYTF	12	TRBV6-5	TRBD1	many	TRBJ1-2
TGTGCCAGCAGTCCCTGGGGGGAGGGGGCCTACAATGAGCAGTTCTTC	CASSPWGEGAYNEQFF	16	TRBV6-2/TRBV6-3	NA	many	TRBJ2-1
TGTGCCAACAGCTCTCAGTTGAAAACTGAAGCTTTCTTT	CANSSQLKTEAFF	13	TRBV11-1	NA	NA	TRBJ1-1
TGCGCCAGCAGCGCATCGACCGGGAGGGGCACCGGGGAGCTGTTTTTT	CASSASTGRGTGELFF	16	TRBV4-3	TRBD2	few	TRBJ2-2
TGTGCCAGCAGCTTAGATGCGGAGGCCCAGAACTTC	CASSLDAEAQNF	12	TRBV11-2	NA	NA	TRBJ2-5
TGTGCCAGCAGTCCTAGCGGGAGGGCTACCGGGGAGCTGTTTTTT	CASSPSGRATGELFF	15	TRBV28	TRBD2	NA	TRBJ2-2
TGTGCCAGCACGGGTGGGGCAGTGAACTCTGGGGCCAACGTCCTGACTTTC	CASTGGAVNSGANVLTF	17	TRBV5-4	NA	NA	TRBJ2-6